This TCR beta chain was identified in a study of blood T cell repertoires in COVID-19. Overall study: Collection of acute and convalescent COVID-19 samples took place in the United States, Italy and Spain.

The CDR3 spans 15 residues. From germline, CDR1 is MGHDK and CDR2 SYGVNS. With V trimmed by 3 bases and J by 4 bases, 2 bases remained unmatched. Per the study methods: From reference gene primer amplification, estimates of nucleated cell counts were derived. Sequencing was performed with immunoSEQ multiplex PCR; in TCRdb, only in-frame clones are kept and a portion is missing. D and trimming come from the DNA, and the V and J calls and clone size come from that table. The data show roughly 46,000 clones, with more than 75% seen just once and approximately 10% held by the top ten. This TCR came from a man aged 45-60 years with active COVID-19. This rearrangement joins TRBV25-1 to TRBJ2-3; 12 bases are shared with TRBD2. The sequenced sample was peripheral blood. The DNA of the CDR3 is TGTGCCAGCAGTGAGTCTAGCGGGAGGGCAGATACGCAGTATTTT. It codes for CASSESSGRADTQYF.